Sequencing of this T cell receptor beta chain was carried out in a study of T cells in narcolepsy. Study as a whole: Healthy controls were enrolled alongside patients with narcolepsy type 1 or type 2. Study-wide points: Autoreactive clonotypes reportedly recurred in blood of same and different patients, not controls. Comparing one patient's CSF and blood CD4+ clonotypes highlighted HCRT- and TRIB2-specific autoreactive clonotypes.

Method: immunoSEQ multiplex PCR; TCRdb's copy keeps in-frame clones and lacks some. The sample comprises around 28,000 clones, 78% of which are singletons, and 1.2% rests with the top ten. As concerns this clone: Its antigen is as yet unknown.

CDR1 and CDR2 from the germline V gene are MNHNS and SASEGT. J gave up 5 bases and V 2 bases, and 6 bases lay outside the gene matches. The CDR3 extends over 16 amino acids. Sequenced material: CD45RA- memory CD4+ T cells from PBMCs. The V call is TRBV6-1, the J call TRBJ2-1, with 10 bases that match TRBD2. The clonotype originates from a human donor with narcolepsy. In DNA, the CDR3 is TGTGCCAGCAGTGAAATACTAGCGGGGAATAACAATGAGCAGTTCTTC. Its translation: CASSEILAGNNNEQFF.